This T cell receptor (beta chain) was sequenced in a study of shared clonotypes between healthy human individuals. Study-level findings and limits: Naive subsets usually exceeded memory subsets in estimated richness.

V lost 7 bases and J 4 bases, leaving 33 bases between the germline ends. The CDR3 has 19 amino acids. Germline V gene lookup returns CDR1 SGHRS and CDR2 YFSETQ. Clones were sequenced by immunoSEQ multiplex PCR, and TCRdb holds only the in-frame ones, with some missing. The sample lists roughly 2.2 million clones, approximately 93% occurring once. With regard to this clone: Its antigen is unknown.

Sequenced input: naive CD4+ T cells from PBMCs. Noted subset: CD45RA+ positively selected. V is TRBV5-1 and J is TRBJ2-7; D may match TRBD1 or TRBD2 (6 bases each). The clonotype originates from a man younger than 30 in good health. Some clones in this sample may be carry-over from other donors' samples. The chain's CDR3 is CASAMEGSGALTYLYEQYF. The CDR3 nucleotides read TGCGCCAGCGCCATGGAAGGGTCGGGGGCACTAACTTATTTGTACGAGCAGTACTTC.